A selection of T cell receptor beta chains follows, all from one sample in a study of cytomegalovirus exposure and HLA in healthy donors. The assay was immunoSEQ multiplex PCR, and TCRdb's table has in-frame clones only and misses some. This sample yields over 150,000 clones, of which less than 90% are seen a single time; around 2.1% belongs to the top ten. The sample consisted of PBMCs. Receptors were obtained from a woman between 18 and 29 years old in good health and CMV-seronegative. Each CDR3 is given with its conserved first and last residue. Fields, in order: J gene, D gene, clone size, V gene, CDR3 DNA, CDR3 protein. A D gene is named only where the DNA matches it firmly. Where a row states a size, it is once, few, many or the class of an expanded clone; other rows omit it.

>TRBJ2-3|TRBD2|.|TRBV4-3
TGCGCCAGCAGCCAAGATATAGAGCGGGAGCGGTATTTT
CASSQDIERERYF
>TRBJ2-1|.|.|TRBV6-4
TGTGCCAGCAGTGACTCAGTGGGCAGCGGTGAGCAGTTCTTC
CASSDSVGSGEQFF
>TRBJ1-2|.|.|TRBV4-2
TGTGCCAGCAGCCAAGCCAGCTATGGCTACACCTTC
CASSQASYGYTF
>TRBJ2-1|TRBD2|.|TRBV4-1
TGCGCCAGCAGCCAAGAAAGTAGCGGGGGGACCAACAATGAGCAGTTCTTC
CASSQESSGGTNNEQFF
>TRBJ2-7|TRBD2|.|TRBV5-6
TGTGCCAGCAGCCCTCACCCCCCATGGACTAGCGGGAGCTACGAGCAGTACTTC
CASSPHPPWTSGSYEQYF
>TRBJ2-1|.|few|TRBV7-9
TGTGCCAGCAGTTCCGATCGGGATGAGCAGTTCTTC
CASSSDRDEQFF
>TRBJ2-1|TRBD2|once|TRBV5-8
TGTGCCAGCAGCCCCGGGGGGGCGGGAGGGCCCTCCTACAATGAGCAGTTCTTC
CASSPGGAGGPSYNEQFF
>TRBJ2-7|TRBD2|.|TRBV5-4
TGTGCCAGCAGCCCTCCTAGCGGGAGTAGGTACGAGCAGTACTTC
CASSPPSGSRYEQYF
>TRBJ2-7|.|.|TRBV7-8
TGTGCCAGCAGCCTATTTCGGGACACTTCCTACGAGCAGTACTTC
CASSLFRDTSYEQYF
>TRBJ2-1|TRBD2|.|TRBV19
TGTGCCAGTAGAAGGGGTCGGATAGCGGGAGACAATGAGCAGTTCTTC
CASRRGRIAGDNEQFF
>TRBJ1-1|.|.|TRBV30
TGTGCCTGGAAGGGGTCGAACACTGAAGCTTTCTTT
CAWKGSNTEAFF
>TRBJ2-1|.|.|TRBV11-3
TGTGCCAGCAGCTTATCACAGATTGGTGTTAATGAGCAGTTCTTC
CASSLSQIGVNEQFF
>TRBJ1-6|.|few|TRBV30
TGTGCCTGGAGTGCCTCCCATTCACCCCTCCACTTT
CAWSASHSPLHF
>TRBJ1-2|TRBD1|.|TRBV7-2
TGTGCCAGCAGCTTACCCTTACAGGGGGTTGGCTACACCTTC
CASSLPLQGVGYTF
>TRBJ1-1|TRBD1|.|TRBV18
TGTGCCAGCTCACCTAATGGACAGGGGTTGAACACTGAAGCTTTCTTT
CASSPNGQGLNTEAFF
>TRBJ1-1|.|.|TRBV15
TGTGCCACCGGGGGCTCAGACACTGAAGCTTTCTTT
CATGGSDTEAFF
>TRBJ2-1|TRBD1|few|TRBV19
TGTGCCAGTAGTATTAACAGGGGCGACTACAATGAGCAGTTCTTC
CASSINRGDYNEQFF
>TRBJ2-5|TRBD1|.|TRBV5-1
TGCGCCAGCAGCCGGGACAGGGATAAAGAGACCCAGTACTTC
CASSRDRDKETQYF
>TRBJ1-1|.|.|TRBV4-1
TGCGCCAGCAGCCAAGATCTCTTCTCTTTCTTT
CASSQDLFSFF
>TRBJ2-7|.|.|TRBV9
TGTGCCAGCAGCGTAGACTGGGACAGACTAGACGAGCAGTACTTC
CASSVDWDRLDEQYF
>TRBJ2-7|TRBD1|.|TRBV18
TGTGCCAGCTCACCTTACGACAGGGGATGGGGTAACGAGCAGTACTTC
CASSPYDRGWGNEQYF
>TRBJ2-5|.|.|TRBV9
TGTGCCAGCAGCCCGAGCCTTACAGGGGAGACCCAGTACTTC
CASSPSLTGETQYF
>TRBJ1-4|.|once|TRBV4-1
TGCGCCAGCAGCCAAGATAGAACAGTAGGAAGAAAACTGTTTTTT
CASSQDRTVGRKLFF
>TRBJ2-7|.|.|TRBV15
TGTGCCACCAGCAGAGATCCCGGGGAAAGCTCCTACGAGCAGTACTTC
CATSRDPGESSYEQYF
>TRBJ2-7|.|once|TRBV5-1
TGCGCCAGCTCCGACTTTTCGGGGCAGTACTTC
CASSDFSGQYF
>TRBJ1-4|.|.|TRBV5-6
TGTGCCAGCAGCTTGTGGCAGGGCTATGAAAAACTGTTTTTT
CASSLWQGYEKLFF
>TRBJ2-7|.|.|TRBV27
TGTGCCAGCAGTCCGCAAGCGTACTCCTACGAGCAGTACTTC
CASSPQAYSYEQYF
>TRBJ1-2|.|.|TRBV7-9
TGTGCCAGCAGCTTCCTATTGCCAGGCAATGACTATGGCTACACCTTC
CASSFLLPGNDYGYTF
>TRBJ1-2|TRBD1|.|TRBV15
TGTGCCACCAGCAGAGGGGGACAGTTCTTCTATGGCTACACCTTC
CATSRGGQFFYGYTF
>TRBJ2-3|.|.|TRBV7-8
TGTGCCAGCAGCCCAACTCTCGGGGGGCGCAATACGCAGTATTTT
CASSPTLGGRNTQYF
>TRBJ2-2|.|.|TRBV27
TGTGCCAGCAGTCCCCCCCTCACTAGCGCCCAGTGGGGGCCCGGGGAGCTGTTTTTT
CASSPPLTSAQWGPGELFF
>TRBJ1-5|.|few|TRBV15
TGTGCCACCAGCAGACAGGGGAACAATCAGCCCCAGCATTTT
CATSRQGNNQPQHF
>TRBJ1-5|.|once|TRBV12-5
TGTGCTAGTGGTTTGGAGGGGTCTCATCAGCCCCAGCATTTT
CASGLEGSHQPQHF
>TRBJ2-2|.|.|TRBV5-6
TGTGCCAGCAGCCCGAGGGAGGACACCGGGGAGCTGTTTTTT
CASSPREDTGELFF
>TRBJ1-5|TRBD1|once|TRBV7-3
TGTGCCAGCAGCTTAAGACAGGGAAGGGGCTCCAATCAGCCCCAGCATTTT
CASSLRQGRGSNQPQHF
>TRBJ2-7|.|once|TRBV9
TGTGCCAGCAGTCAGGGGACCGAGCAGTACTTC
CASSQGTEQYF